These T cell receptor beta chains were read from a single sample in a study of T cell changes during pregnancy in multiple sclerosis. Clones were read by immunoSEQ multiplex PCR, and TCRdb kept only the in-frame ones, dropping some. The data contain tens of thousands of clones, about 92% of them singletons. Sequenced material: peripheral blood, taken after pregnancy. These receptors were collected from a female donor with multiple sclerosis, enrolled in a pregnancy study. Both conserved end residues are part of each CDR3. The order of the fields is V gene, J gene, CDR3 protein.

V gene: TRBV18; J gene: TRBJ2-4; CDR3 protein: CASSPEMNEQYF
V gene: TRBV19; J gene: TRBJ2-5; CDR3 protein: CASSIGYPSGGPSETQYF
V gene: TRBV5-1; J gene: TRBJ1-2; CDR3 protein: CASSLGQSFYGYTF
V gene: TRBV14; J gene: TRBJ1-4; CDR3 protein: CASSQDERRGYEKLFF
V gene: TRBV12-5; J gene: TRBJ2-5; CDR3 protein: CASGPGQAVVGETQYF
V gene: TRBV18; J gene: TRBJ1-2; CDR3 protein: CASSPGGSYGYTF
V gene: TRBV2; J gene: TRBJ1-5; CDR3 protein: CASRGWRTNQPQHF
V gene: TRBV6-6; J gene: TRBJ1-2; CDR3 protein: CASSYPVSSTRGGYTF
V gene: TRBV6-5; J gene: TRBJ1-4; CDR3 protein: CASSYRNEKLFF
V gene: TRBV5-6; J gene: TRBJ2-5; CDR3 protein: CASGETGVGSETQYF
V gene: TRBV18; J gene: TRBJ2-6; CDR3 protein: CASSPPGQGGSGANVLTF
V gene: TRBV19; J gene: TRBJ2-2; CDR3 protein: CASSILDSRPTGELFF
V gene: TRBV7-9; J gene: TRBJ1-1; CDR3 protein: CASSWGGIEAFF
V gene: TRBV5-6; J gene: TRBJ1-2; CDR3 protein: CASSPGLTYGYTF
V gene: TRBV4-1; J gene: TRBJ2-1; CDR3 protein: CASSQDAGGAREQFF
V gene: TRBV19; J gene: TRBJ1-2; CDR3 protein: CASSTLDSLPGYTF
V gene: TRBV7-5; J gene: TRBJ2-2; CDR3 protein: CARSRGPGQENTGELFF
V gene: TRBV5-6; J gene: TRBJ1-5; CDR3 protein: CASSLGGTFNQPQHF
V gene: TRBV4-1; J gene: TRBJ1-2; CDR3 protein: CASSQGTGGYGYTF
V gene: TRBV21-1; J gene: TRBJ2-1; CDR3 protein: CASSPPQGPFDEQFF
V gene: TRBV28; J gene: TRBJ1-1; CDR3 protein: CASREVGQLNTEAFF
V gene: TRBV6-1; J gene: TRBJ1-5; CDR3 protein: CASSDRTGFGNQPQHF
V gene: TRBV6-5; J gene: TRBJ2-1; CDR3 protein: CASRTTGGPYNEQFF
V gene: TRBV10-3; J gene: TRBJ1-5; CDR3 protein: CAISADYSNQPQHF
V gene: TRBV4-3; J gene: TRBJ2-7; CDR3 protein: CASSQDWRQADEQYF
V gene: TRBV7-2; J gene: TRBJ1-2; CDR3 protein: CASEYRIFYGYTF
V gene: TRBV19; J gene: TRBJ1-1; CDR3 protein: CASRNAGGTEAFF
V gene: TRBV6-4; J gene: TRBJ2-3; CDR3 protein: CASSAAGGQGDTQYF
V gene: TRBV10-3; J gene: TRBJ1-4; CDR3 protein: CAISGGTGRKGATNEKLFF
V gene: TRBV6-5; J gene: TRBJ1-1; CDR3 protein: CASSERDRANRAFF
V gene: TRBV7-3; J gene: TRBJ1-6; CDR3 protein: CASSPSINSPLHF
V gene: TRBV19; J gene: TRBJ1-1; CDR3 protein: CASSPDSYMNTEAFF
V gene: TRBV5-1; J gene: TRBJ2-7; CDR3 protein: CASRLQGSEQYF
V gene: TRBV6-5; J gene: TRBJ1-5; CDR3 protein: CASSYTYSNQPQHF
V gene: TRBV7-9; J gene: TRBJ1-2; CDR3 protein: CASSPRTGDYGYTF
V gene: TRBV27; J gene: TRBJ1-1; CDR3 protein: CASSFSSGRMNTEAFF
V gene: TRBV9; J gene: TRBJ1-1; CDR3 protein: CASSAKDRANTEAFF